These 30 T cell receptor beta chains originate from one sample sequenced in a study of blood T cell repertoires in COVID-19. TCRdb's copy holds only in-frame clones and misses some; the assay was immunoSEQ multiplex PCR. The repertoire holds about 200,000 clones, with 82% as singletons. The source material was peripheral blood. Source of these receptors: a woman of 80 years or more with COVID-19, enrolled during active disease.

The chain joins TRBV11-2 to TRBJ1-2; unclear D gene. The CDR3 consists of 14 residues. V shed 5 bases and J shed 0 bases, with 10 bases lying between them. Looked up from germline, CDR1 is SGHAT and CDR2 is FQNNGV. The CDR3 DNA sequence: TGTGCCAGCAGCCCCGGACTTCCTAACTATGGCTACACCTTC. As protein: CASSPGLPNYGYTF.

In DNA form, the CDR3 reads TGTGCCAGCAGTTCTACAGGGACATTAGAGCAGTACTTC. Translated, it gives CASSSTGTLEQYF. The rearrangement joins TRBV28 to TRBJ2-7, with D tentatively TRBD1 (6 bases). The CDR3 covers 13 residues. V lost 4 bases, J lost 7 bases, and 14 bases lay in between. Germline V gene lookup returns CDR1 MDHEN and CDR2 SYDVKM.

The V and J genes are TRBV2 and TRBJ2-3, with 14 bases identical to TRBD2. The V gene end was trimmed by 1 base and the J gene end by 2 bases; junction bases not matched to a gene: 5. This CDR3 region has 18 residues. Looked up from germline, CDR1 is SNHLY and CDR2 is FYNNEI. The DNA of the CDR3 is TGTGCCAGCAGTGAAGAAGGACTAGCGGGGGGTTCCACAGATACGCAGTATTTT. Translation gives CASSEEGLAGGSTDTQYF. Drawing the rest from reference TRBV2 and TRBJ2-3, the complete variable domain is EPEVTQTPSHQVTQMGQEVILRCVPISNHLYFYWYRQILGQKVEFLVSFYNNEISEKSEIFDDQFSVERPDGSNFTLKIRSTKLEDSAMYFCASSEEGLAGGSTDTQYFGPGTRLTVL.

The J gene is TRBJ2-7, the V gene TRBV2; D might be TRBD1 (6 bases). Trimming took off 2 bases at V and 6 bases at J, with 11 bases between the two ends. There are 13 residues in the CDR3. Germline CDR1 reads SNHLY; CDR2 reads FYNNEI. The CDR3 loop is CASSEWGQGEQYF. DNA of the CDR3: TGTGCCAGCAGTGAATGGGGGCAGGGCGAGCAGTACTTC. The variable domain in full, with the rest retrieved from reference TRBV2 and TRBJ2-7, is EPEVTQTPSHQVTQMGQEVILRCVPISNHLYFYWYRQILGQKVEFLVSFYNNEISEKSEIFDDQFSVERPDGSNFTLKIRSTKLEDSAMYFCASSEWGQGEQYFGPGTRLTVT.

The rearrangement joins TRBV7-2 to TRBJ2-2; D might be TRBD2 (6 bases). From germline, CDR1 is SGHTA and CDR2 FQGNSA. This CDR3 contains 16 residues. V was pared by 3 bases and J by 5 bases, with 16 bases between. In DNA form, the CDR3 reads TGTGCCAGCAGCTTCAGGGAAGGCGGGAAAACCGGGGAGCTGTTTTTT. The encoded protein is CASSFREGGKTGELFF.

V is TRBV7-9 and J is TRBJ1-6, with 7 bases identical to TRBD1. The V and J ends lost 1 base and 6 bases, in that order; junction bases with no gene match: 3. This CDR3 has 15 residues. CDR1 SEHNR and CDR2 FQNEAQ come from the germline V gene (reference sequence). The CDR3 nucleotides read TGTGCCAGCAGCTTAGGACAGGGCCCTAATTCACCCCTCCACTTT. This translates into CASSLGQGPNSPLHF.

Only a few counts were recorded for this clone. The rearrangement uses TRBV6-4 and TRBJ1-2; 7 bases fit TRBD1. The CDR3 extends over 13 amino acids. Germline CDR1 is MRHNA and CDR2 is SNTAGT. After removal of 6 bases from V and 8 bases from J, the junction contained 9 bases not matched to a gene. The CDR3 coding sequence is TGTGCCAGCAGCCGGACAGGTGTTGAAGGCTACACCTTC. As protein: CASSRTGVEGYTF.

The gene calls are TRBV6-5 and TRBJ1-2; D not resolved. The CDR3 is made up of 15 amino acids. CDR1 is MNHEY and CDR2 is SVGAGI in the germline V gene. Between the trimmed V and J ends, which lost 0 bases and 9 bases, there was a span of 17 bases. This CDR3 is CASSYSTLGAARYTF. CDR3 DNA: TGTGCCAGCAGTTACTCAACTTTGGGTGCGGCCCGCTACACCTTC.

The rearrangement joins TRBV6-2 or TRBV6-3 to TRBJ1-2; D gene unclear. Germline values: CDR1 MNHEY, CDR2 SVGEGT. The CDR3 has 16 amino acids. Trimming removed 0 bases from V and 5 bases from J, with 16 bases in between. The CDR3 nucleotides are TGTGCCAGCAGTTACTCGACGGAGGCAGCGACGTATGGCTACACCTTC. Translating it yields CASSYSTEAATYGYTF.

The rearrangement joins TRBV3-1 (or the pseudogene TRBV3-2) to TRBJ1-2, with 9 bases fitting TRBD1. J gave up 3 bases and V 4 bases, and 3 bases lay outside the gene matches. CDR1 and CDR2 (germline): LGHDT, YNNKEL (reference sequence). This CDR3 has 14 residues. The CDR3 sequence is CASSRGQGYYGYTF. The CDR3 coding sequence is TGTGCCAGCAGCCGTGGACAGGGGTACTATGGCTACACCTTC.

V usage is TRBV5-1 and J usage is TRBJ2-1; TRBD2 matches at 10 bases. The junction had 6 bases not matched to a gene; V was cut back by 4 bases and J by 2 bases. Looked up from germline, CDR1 is SGHRS and CDR2 is YFSETQ. The CDR3 length is 16 residues. The CDR3 nucleotides read TGCGCCAGCAGCCGTCCGGGACTAGCGACCTACAATGAGCAGTTCTTC. Translated, it gives CASSRPGLATYNEQFF.

The chain uses TRBV2 and TRBJ1-2, with 9 bases lining up with TRBD1. Germline V gives CDR1 SNHLY, CDR2 FYNNEI. With 7 bases clipped from V and 4 bases from J, the junction kept 7 bases outside the gene matches. The CDR3 runs 14 residues. In nucleotides, the CDR3 is TGTGCCAGCAATCTAATGGACAGGGGCTATGGCTACACCTTC. It is translated as CASNLMDRGYGYTF.

This clone was found a few times. The chain joins TRBV19 to TRBJ1-4; 7 bases fit TRBD1. J lost 7 bases, V lost 3 bases, and 5 bases had no gene match. CDR1 and CDR2 (germline): LNHDA, SQIVND (reference sequence). This CDR3 has 14 amino acids. CDR3 in DNA: TGTGCCAGTAGTATCCAGGGGGGTGCTGAAAAACTGTTTTTT. The encoded protein is CASSIQGGAEKLFF.

The chain recombines TRBV5-1 with TRBJ1-6, with D unclear. Germline lookup yields CDR1 SGHRS and CDR2 YFSETQ. The CDR3 consists of 15 residues. The V end was cut by 7 bases, the J end by 0 bases, with 11 bases between. The DNA for the CDR3 is TGCGCCAGCGGGTCGGGAAGCTCCTATAATTCACCCCTCCACTTT. Translation gives CASGSGSSYNSPLHF.

The rearrangement joins TRBV6-5 to TRBJ1-5; TRBD1 matches at 9 bases. CDR1 is MNHEY, CDR2 SVGAGI, per germline. CDR3 length: 13 amino acids. V dropped 6 bases and J dropped 5; count of bases not matched to a gene: 2. The CDR3: CASRGTGHQPQHF. CDR3 nucleotide sequence: TGTGCCAGCAGGGGGACAGGGCATCAGCCCCAGCATTTT.

The rearrangement links TRBV28 to TRBJ1-1; D remains ambiguous. This CDR3 has 13 residues. Germline V lookup: CDR1 MDHEN, CDR2 SYDVKM. Trimming stripped 1 base from V and 11 bases from J, with 14 bases between. The CDR3 DNA follows: TGTGCCAGCAGTTTATATGGAGGGTTCGGGGCTTTCTTT. Encoded protein: CASSLYGGFGAFF.

CDR3 protein: CASSSGQKEFF. DNA of the CDR3: TGTGCCAGCAGCTCGGGTCAAAAGGAGTTCTTC. The V call is TRBV7-9, the J call TRBJ2-1, with unresolved D. From germline, CDR1 is SEHNR and CDR2 FQNEAQ (reference sequence). The CDR3 extends over 11 amino acids. Trimming removed 4 bases from V and 14 bases from J, with 12 bases in between.

Details on this clone: As the CDR3 is not closed by the conserved phenylalanine or tryptophan, this likely results from a read error. No DNA is shown, since the ends of the CDR3 on it are uncertain; the CDR3 is the one TCRdb lists. V is TRBV5-4 and J is TRBJ1-2; TRBD1, as called in the table, went unchecked against the DNA. The CDR3 is 9 amino acids in total, end residues counted. Looked up from germline, CDR1 is SGHNT and CDR2 is YYREEE (reference sequence). CDR3 sequence reads: CASSLMDRL.

V gene TRBV6-5 combines with J gene TRBJ1-1, with D unresolved. The CDR3 is made up of 13 amino acids. Trimming took 6 bases from V and 6 from J, leaving 14 bases between them. The V gene's germline CDR1 is MNHEY and CDR2 SVGAGI. The CDR3 spells CASREFGRAEAFF. The CDR3, as DNA: TGTGCCAGCAGGGAGTTCGGAAGAGCTGAAGCTTTCTTT.

This chain's CDR3 is CAWTGDPTVAFF. Here the CDR3 DNA reads TGTGCCTGGACCGGGGATCCTACGGTGGCTTTCTTT. The chain combines TRBV30 with TRBJ1-1; D uncertain. From germline, CDR1 is GTSNPN and CDR2 SVGIG (reference sequence). This CDR3 has 12 amino acids. With 4 bases removed from V and 11 bases from J, the gap between germline ends came to 17 bases.

V gene TRBV11-2 combines with J gene TRBJ2-7; D unresolved. Between the trimmed V and J ends, which lost 1 base and 6 bases, there was a span of 13 bases. This CDR3 contains 14 residues. Germline-derived CDR1 and CDR2 are SGHAT and FQNNGV. CDR3 residues: CASSLVLSASEQYF. The CDR3 nucleotides read TGTGCCAGCAGCTTAGTCCTCAGCGCAAGCGAGCAGTACTTC.

The V gene is TRBV7-2, the J gene TRBJ2-1; D possibly corresponds to TRBD2 (5 bases). Germline CDR1 and CDR2: SGHTA and FQGNSA. V was trimmed by 2 bases and J by 14 bases, leaving 16 bases between them. CDR3 length: 13 amino acids. CDR3 in amino acids: CASSLTPQAREFF. CDR3 DNA sequence: TGTGCCAGCAGCTTAACCCCCCAGGCGCGGGAGTTCTTC.

The genes are TRBV19 and TRBJ1-1, with 7 bases aligning to TRBD1. The CDR3 length is 13 residues. Germline V gene lookup returns CDR1 LNHDA and CDR2 SQIVND (reference sequence). Unmatched junction bases numbered 6, after V lost 7 bases and J lost 4 bases. The CDR3 loop is CASTLQGPTEAFF. The CDR3 DNA reads as TGTGCCAGTACCTTACAGGGGCCCACTGAAGCTTTCTTT.

This chain joins TRBV30 and TRBJ1-2; D not certain. CDR1 is GTSNPN and CDR2 is SVGIG in the germline V gene (reference sequence). Trimming pared 4 bases from V and 4 bases from J, leaving 31 bases between. The CDR3 length is 19 residues. The CDR3 region is CAWTVGQDLRNNEGYGYTF. DNA for the CDR3: TGTGCCTGGACCGTAGGCCAGGACCTAAGGAATAACGAGGGCTATGGCTACACCTTC.

The chain employs TRBV18 and TRBJ2-3, with D tentatively TRBD1 (5 bases). CDR1 and CDR2 from the germline V gene are KGHSH and LQKENI. CDR3 length: 18 residues. Trimming took off 1 base at V and 0 bases at J, with 17 bases between the two ends. In nucleotides, the CDR3 is TGTGCCAGCTCACCACAGGCAGGGATAAGAGCTAGCACAGATACGCAGTATTTT. Translation: CASSPQAGIRASTDTQYF.

CDR3 amino acids: CASSSGRGGRNGYTF. CDR3 sequence (DNA): TGTGCCAGCAGCTCGGGTAGGGGGGGTAGAAATGGCTACACCTTC. This chain joins TRBV5-4 and TRBJ1-2, with TRBD1 as a possible D gene (6 bases). The CDR3 is 15 amino acids. CDR1 is SGHNT, CDR2 YYREEE, per germline (reference sequence). V lost 3 bases, J lost 6 bases, and 18 bases lay in between.

V and J are TRBV5-4 and TRBJ2-5; TRBD2 aligns across 8 bases. CDR3 length equals 14 residues. J lost 3 bases, V lost 1 base, and 2 bases had no gene match. Looked up from germline, CDR1 is SGHNT and CDR2 is YYREEE (reference sequence). The CDR3 region is CASSLKLAEETQYF. The CDR3 DNA reads TGTGCCAGCAGCTTGAAACTAGCGGAAGAGACCCAGTACTTC.

This clone was seen just once. The V gene is TRBV3-1 (or the pseudogene TRBV3-2), the J gene TRBJ2-3; 11 bases fit TRBD2. The CDR3 is made up of 17 amino acids. V lost 4 bases, J lost 1 base, and 7 bases stayed unmatched. CDR1 LGHDT and CDR2 YNNKEL come from the germline V gene (reference sequence). The CDR3 nucleotides read TGTGCCAGCAGCCCGCGGACTAGCGGGCAAGGCACAGATACGCAGTATTTT. Translation: CASSPRTSGQGTDTQYF.

This chain joins TRBV19 and TRBJ1-4; 7 nucleotides align to TRBD1. The ends lost 6 bases at V and 3 bases at J; junction bases unmatched: 10. Germline CDR1 and CDR2: LNHDA and SQIVND (reference sequence). This CDR3 spans 16 amino acids. CDR3 residues: CASRGQGQRPNEKLFF. For the CDR3, the DNA is TGTGCCAGTAGGGGCCAGGGACAGCGGCCTAATGAAAAACTGTTTTTT.

The V and J genes are TRBV6-2 or TRBV6-3 and TRBJ2-5; 14 bases agree with TRBD2. The CDR3 has 20 residues. Germline trimming cut 4 bases from V and 2 bases from J; bases unmatched to any gene: 15. Germline values: CDR1 MNHEY, CDR2 SVGEGT. The CDR3 region has the DNA TGTGCCAGCAGTTCCTGGGGACTAGCGGGAGTCCCTCGAGTACAAGAGACCCAGTACTTC. Protein sequence: CASSSWGLAGVPRVQETQYF.